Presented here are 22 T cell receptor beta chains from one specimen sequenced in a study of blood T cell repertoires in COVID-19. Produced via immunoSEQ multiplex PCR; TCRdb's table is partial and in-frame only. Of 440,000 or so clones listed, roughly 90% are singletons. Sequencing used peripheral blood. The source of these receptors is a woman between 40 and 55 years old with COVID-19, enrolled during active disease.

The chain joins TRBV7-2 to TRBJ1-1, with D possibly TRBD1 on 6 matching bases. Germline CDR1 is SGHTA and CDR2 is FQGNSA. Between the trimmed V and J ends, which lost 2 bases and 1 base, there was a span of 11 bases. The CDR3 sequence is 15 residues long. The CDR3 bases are TGTGCCAGCAGCTTAAGCACAGGGCGGAACACTGAAGCTTTCTTT. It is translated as CASSLSTGRNTEAFF.

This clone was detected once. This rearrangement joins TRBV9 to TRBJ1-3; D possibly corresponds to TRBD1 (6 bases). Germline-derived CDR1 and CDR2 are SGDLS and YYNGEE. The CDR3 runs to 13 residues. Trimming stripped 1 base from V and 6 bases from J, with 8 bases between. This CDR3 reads CASSVQGTNTIYF. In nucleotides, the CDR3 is TGTGCCAGCAGCGTACAGGGGACAAACACCATATATTTT.

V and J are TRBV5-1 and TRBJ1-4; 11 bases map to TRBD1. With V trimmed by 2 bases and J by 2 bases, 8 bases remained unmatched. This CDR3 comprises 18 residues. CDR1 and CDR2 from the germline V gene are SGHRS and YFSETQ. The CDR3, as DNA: TGCGCCAGCAGCTTACGACCGGGACAGGGGGAGACTAATGAAAAACTGTTTTTT. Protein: CASSLRPGQGETNEKLFF.

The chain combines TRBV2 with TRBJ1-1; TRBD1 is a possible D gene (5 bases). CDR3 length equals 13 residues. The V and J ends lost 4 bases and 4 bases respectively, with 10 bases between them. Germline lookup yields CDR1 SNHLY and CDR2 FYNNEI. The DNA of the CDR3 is TGTGCCAGCAGTGTAGGGGTTGCCACTGAAGCTTTCTTT. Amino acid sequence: CASSVGVATEAFF.

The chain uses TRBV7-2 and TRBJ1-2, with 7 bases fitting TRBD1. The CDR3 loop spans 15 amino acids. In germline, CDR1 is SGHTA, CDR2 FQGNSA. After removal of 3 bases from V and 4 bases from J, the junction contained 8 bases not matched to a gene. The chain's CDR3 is CASSFGQANRYGYTF. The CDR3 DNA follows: TGTGCCAGCAGCTTTGGACAGGCCAACCGCTATGGCTACACCTTC.

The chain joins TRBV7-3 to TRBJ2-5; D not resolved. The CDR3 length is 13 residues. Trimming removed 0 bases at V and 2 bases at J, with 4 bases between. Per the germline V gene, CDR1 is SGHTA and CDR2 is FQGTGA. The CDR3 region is CASSLTPQETQYF. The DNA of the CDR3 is TGTGCCAGCAGCTTAACTCCGCAAGAGACCCAGTACTTC.

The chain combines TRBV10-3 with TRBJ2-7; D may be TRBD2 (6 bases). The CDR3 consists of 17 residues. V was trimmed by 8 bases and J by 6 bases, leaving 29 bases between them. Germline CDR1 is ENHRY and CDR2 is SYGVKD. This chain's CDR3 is CAIGGNFGLAQEGEQYF. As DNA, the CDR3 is TGTGCCATCGGGGGGAACTTTGGGCTAGCCCAGGAGGGCGAGCAGTACTTC.

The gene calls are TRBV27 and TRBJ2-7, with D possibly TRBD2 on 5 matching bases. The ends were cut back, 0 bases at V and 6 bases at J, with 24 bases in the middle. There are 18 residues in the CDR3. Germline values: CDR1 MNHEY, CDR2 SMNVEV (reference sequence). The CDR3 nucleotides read TGTGCCAGCAGTTTATCGTCGGGGAGCACTAAAAAAAGTGCCGAGCAGTACTTC. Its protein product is CASSLSSGSTKKSAEQYF.

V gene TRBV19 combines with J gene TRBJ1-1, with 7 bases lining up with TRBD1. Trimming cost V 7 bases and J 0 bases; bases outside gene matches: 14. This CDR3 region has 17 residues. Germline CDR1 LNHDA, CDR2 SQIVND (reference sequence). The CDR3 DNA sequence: TGTGCCAGTACCTCTTTTGGCAGGGGGATTATGAACACTGAAGCTTTCTTT. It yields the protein CASTSFGRGIMNTEAFF.

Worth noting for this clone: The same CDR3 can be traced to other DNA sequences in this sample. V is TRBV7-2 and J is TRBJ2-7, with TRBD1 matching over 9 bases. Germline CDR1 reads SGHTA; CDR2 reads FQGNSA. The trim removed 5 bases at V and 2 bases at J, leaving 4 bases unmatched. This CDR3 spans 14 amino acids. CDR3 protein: CASSPRTGAYEQYF. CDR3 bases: TGTGCCAGCAGCCCCCGGACAGGGGCCTACGAGCAGTACTTC.

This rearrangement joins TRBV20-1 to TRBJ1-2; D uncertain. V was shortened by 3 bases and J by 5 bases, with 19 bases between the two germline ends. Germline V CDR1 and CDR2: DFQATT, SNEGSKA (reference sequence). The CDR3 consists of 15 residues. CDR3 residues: CSASLSIEGRYGYTF. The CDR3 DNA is TGCAGTGCTAGTTTATCGATCGAGGGTCGTTATGGCTACACCTTC.

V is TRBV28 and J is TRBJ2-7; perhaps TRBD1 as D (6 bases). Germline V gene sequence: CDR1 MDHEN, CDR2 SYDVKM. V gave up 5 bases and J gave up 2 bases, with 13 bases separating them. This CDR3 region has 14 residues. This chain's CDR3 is CASSPQGWTYEQYF. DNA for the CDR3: TGTGCCAGCAGTCCGCAGGGGTGGACCTACGAGCAGTACTTC.

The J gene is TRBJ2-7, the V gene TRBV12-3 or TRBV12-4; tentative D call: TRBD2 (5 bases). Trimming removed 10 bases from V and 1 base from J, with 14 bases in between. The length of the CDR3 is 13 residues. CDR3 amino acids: CATMNRESYEQYF. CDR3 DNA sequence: TGTGCCACAATGAACCGGGAATCCTACGAGCAGTACTTC.

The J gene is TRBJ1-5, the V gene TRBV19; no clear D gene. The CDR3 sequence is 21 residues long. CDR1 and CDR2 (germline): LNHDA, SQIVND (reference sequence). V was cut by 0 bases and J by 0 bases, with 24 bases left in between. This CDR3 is CASSIDGFGLNDINSNQPQHF. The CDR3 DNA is TGTGCCAGTAGTATAGATGGGTTTGGACTAAATGACATCAATAGCAATCAGCCCCAGCATTTT.

CDR3 nucleotide sequence: TGCGCCAGCAGCTCCCCGACAGGGGACGAGCAGTACTTC. The encoded protein is CASSSPTGDEQYF. V and J are TRBV5-1 and TRBJ2-7; 8 bases match TRBD1. The CDR3 is 13 amino acids. Germline-derived CDR1 and CDR2 are SGHRS and YFSETQ. V gave up 3 bases and J gave up 5 bases; unmatched junction bases: 4.

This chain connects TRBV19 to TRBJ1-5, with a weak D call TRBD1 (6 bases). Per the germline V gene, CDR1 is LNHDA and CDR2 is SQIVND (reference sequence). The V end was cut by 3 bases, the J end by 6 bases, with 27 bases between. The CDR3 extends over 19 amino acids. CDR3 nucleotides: TGTGCCAGTAGTATTGGGGTTGGAAAGGGGGTTGGTTTTAGTCAGCCCCAGCATTTT. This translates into CASSIGVGKGVGFSQPQHF.

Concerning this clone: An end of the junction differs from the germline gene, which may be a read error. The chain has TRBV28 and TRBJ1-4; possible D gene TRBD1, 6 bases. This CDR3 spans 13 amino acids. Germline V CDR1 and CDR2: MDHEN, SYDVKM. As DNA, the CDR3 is TGTGCCAGCAGTTTATGGGAGGGGGGGGAGGCAATATTT. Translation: CASSLWEGGEAIF.

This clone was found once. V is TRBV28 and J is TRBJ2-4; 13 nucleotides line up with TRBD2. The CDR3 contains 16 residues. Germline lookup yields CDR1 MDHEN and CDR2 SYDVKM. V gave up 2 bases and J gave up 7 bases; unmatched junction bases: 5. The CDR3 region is CASSLPPGLAGNIQYF. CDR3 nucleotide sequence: TGTGCCAGCAGTTTACCTCCGGGACTAGCGGGGAACATTCAGTACTTC.

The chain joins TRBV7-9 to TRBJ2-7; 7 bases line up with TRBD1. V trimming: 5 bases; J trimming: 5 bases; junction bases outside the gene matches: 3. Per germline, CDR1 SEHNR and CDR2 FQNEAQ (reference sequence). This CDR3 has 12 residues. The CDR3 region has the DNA TGTGCCAGCAGCCAGACAGGGCACGAGCAGTACTTC. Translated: CASSQTGHEQYF.

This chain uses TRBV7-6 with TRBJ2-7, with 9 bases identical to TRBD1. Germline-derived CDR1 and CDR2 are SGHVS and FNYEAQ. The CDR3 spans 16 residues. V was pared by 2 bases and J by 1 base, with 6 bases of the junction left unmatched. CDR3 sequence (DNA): TGTGCCAGCAGCTTAACTCCCGGACAGGGGTCCTACGAGCAGTACTTC. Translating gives CASSLTPGQGSYEQYF.

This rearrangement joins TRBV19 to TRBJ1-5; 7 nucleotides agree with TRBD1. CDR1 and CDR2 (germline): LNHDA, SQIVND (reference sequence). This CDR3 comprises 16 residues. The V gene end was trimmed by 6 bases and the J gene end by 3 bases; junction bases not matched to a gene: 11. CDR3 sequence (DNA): TGTGCCAGTAGCACTAAGGGACAGATGAACAATCAGCCCCAGCATTTT. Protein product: CASSTKGQMNNQPQHF.

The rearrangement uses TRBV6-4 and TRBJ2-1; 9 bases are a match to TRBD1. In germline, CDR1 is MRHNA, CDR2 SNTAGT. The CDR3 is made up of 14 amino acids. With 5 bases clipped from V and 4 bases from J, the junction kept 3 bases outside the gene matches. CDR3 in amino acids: CASSRQGDYNEQFF. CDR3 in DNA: TGTGCCAGCAGTCGACAGGGGGATTACAATGAGCAGTTCTTC.